The sequence of this T cell receptor (beta chain) was determined in a study of blood T cells in healthy people across ages. Study-level points and caveats: Expanded clonotype shifts may have been confounded, as the donors had an unknown CMV status. Older age went with lower TCR beta diversity per million T cells, in a roughly linear way. In long-lived donors, naive CD4+ cell counts and diversity exceeded those of aged donors.

Germline CDR1 and CDR2: ENHRY and SYGVKD. This CDR3 is built from 13 residues. Trimming pared 10 bases from V and 2 bases from J, leaving 14 bases between. Concerning this clonotype itself: Its matching antigen is unknown.

Through a sample-barcoded 5' primer and a J-beta primer mix, a second PCR was run for roughly 6 to 12 cycles. TCRdb reanalysed the 5' RACE reads using MiXCR and keeps one entry per CDR3 protein. Among around 1.5 million distinct CDR3 sequences listed, 59% were seen once. Sequenced input: blood. This chain connects TRBV10-3 to TRBJ1-1, with TRBD1 as a possible D gene (5 bases). The receptor was isolated from a man aged 18 to 30 in good health. CDR3 bases: TGTGCCAATAAGGAGGGGCCCAACACTGAAGCTTTCTTT. Amino acid sequence: CANKEGPNTEAFF.